This note documents a single T cell receptor (beta chain) sequence. Other DNA sequences of this sample code for an identical CDR3. The CDR3 contains 15 residues. V gave up 1 base and J gave up 5 bases; unmatched junction bases: 4. Germline V gene sequence: CDR1 MNHNS, CDR2 SASEGT. The data were taken from a study of cytomegalovirus exposure and HLA in healthy donors. PCR was performed using 60 Vbeta and 13 Jbeta primers. Here immunoSEQ multiplex PCR was the method, and the copy in TCRdb shows in-frame clones only, minus some. This sample has around 110,000 clones; roughly 80% occur once, and the top ten carry roughly 23%.

The chain joins TRBV6-1 to TRBJ1-5; 8 positions match TRBD1. The clonotype comes from a man under 40 in good health and CMV-seropositive. What was sequenced was PBMCs. The CDR3 bases are TGTGCCAGCAGTGAAGGAAAGGACAGGGATCAGCCCCAGCATTTT. This sequence encodes CASSEGKDRDQPQHF.